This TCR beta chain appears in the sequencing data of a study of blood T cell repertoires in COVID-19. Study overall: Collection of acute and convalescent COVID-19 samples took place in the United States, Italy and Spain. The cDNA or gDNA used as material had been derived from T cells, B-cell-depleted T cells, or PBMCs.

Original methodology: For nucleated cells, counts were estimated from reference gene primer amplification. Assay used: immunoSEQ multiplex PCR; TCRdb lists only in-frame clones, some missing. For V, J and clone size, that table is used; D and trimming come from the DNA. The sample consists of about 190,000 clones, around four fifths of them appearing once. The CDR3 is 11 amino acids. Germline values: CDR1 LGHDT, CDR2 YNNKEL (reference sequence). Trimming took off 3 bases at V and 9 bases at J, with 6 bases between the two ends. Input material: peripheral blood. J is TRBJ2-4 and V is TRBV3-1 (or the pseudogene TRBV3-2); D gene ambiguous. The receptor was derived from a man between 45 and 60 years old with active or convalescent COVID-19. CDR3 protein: CASSQLSIQYF. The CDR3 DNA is TGTGCCAGCAGCCAGCTCAGCATTCAGTACTTC.